Each of the 20 T cell receptor beta chains below was sequenced from the same sample in a study of PD-L1 blockade in urothelial cancer. Repertoires were generated with immunoSEQ multiplex PCR, while TCRdb's copy carries only in-frame clones and drops some. In the table there are approximately 88,000 clones, 84% of which are singletons. The time point: pretreatment peripheral blood. Sequences were derived from PBMCs, sampled around atezolizumab (anti-PD-L1) treatment. Receptors were obtained from a man aged 55 to 70 with urothelial cancer.

The CDR3 bases are TGTGCCAGCAGCTCCGGGACTAGCCCCATTACCCAGTACTTC. Translated: CASSSGTSPITQYF. The chain is built from TRBV7-3 and TRBJ2-5; 9 positions agree with TRBD2. Per the germline V gene, CDR1 is SGHTA and CDR2 is FQGTGA. The CDR3 runs 14 residues. With V trimmed by 4 bases and J by 8 bases, 8 bases remained unmatched.

The chain recombines TRBV27 with TRBJ1-2; TRBD1 matches 9 bases. The CDR3 totals 14 residues. The germline V gene has CDR1 MNHEY and CDR2 SMNVEV (reference sequence). The junction had 3 bases not matched to a gene; V was cut back by 4 bases and J by 3 bases. In DNA form, the CDR3 reads TGTGCCAGCAGTTCGGGACAGGGACACTATGGCTACACCTTC. It codes for CASSSGQGHYGYTF.

The genes are TRBV5-1 and TRBJ2-1; D unresolved. CDR1 and CDR2 (germline): SGHRS, YFSETQ. The ends were cut back, 2 bases at V and 5 bases at J, with 8 bases in the middle. This CDR3 has 13 residues. DNA of the CDR3: TGCGCCAGCAGCTTAATGGGCGACAATGAGCAGTTCTTC. The encoded protein is CASSLMGDNEQFF.

This clone was found a few times. V and J are TRBV7-9 and TRBJ1-3; no firm D call. The germline gives CDR1 SEHNR, CDR2 FQNEAQ (reference sequence). The CDR3 runs 15 residues. With 1 base removed from V and 0 bases from J, the gap between germline ends came to 7 bases. The CDR3 DNA follows: TGTGCCAGCAGCTTAGACGGGAGCTCTGGAAACACCATATATTTT. Its protein product is CASSLDGSSGNTIYF.

This clone showed up just once. The V call is TRBV15, the J call TRBJ2-5, with 12 bases matching TRBD2. The CDR3 has 16 amino acids. Germline lookup yields CDR1 LNHNV and CDR2 YYDKDF (reference sequence). Trimming removed 0 bases from V and 5 bases from J; junction bases left unmatched: 4. Written as DNA, the CDR3 is TGTGCCACCAGCAGAGATCGACTAGCGGGAGTGGAGACCCAGTACTTC. Translation: CATSRDRLAGVETQYF.

This chain connects TRBV6-6 to TRBJ2-1; D perhaps matches TRBD2 (6 bases). Germline V lookup: CDR1 MNHNY, CDR2 SVGAGI (reference sequence). This CDR3 region has 15 residues. The V end was cut by 0 bases, the J end by 4 bases, with 10 bases between. CDR3 coding DNA: TGTGCCAGCAGTTACTCGGGGACTGCGTACAATGAGCAGTTCTTC. Amino acids: CASSYSGTAYNEQFF.

J is TRBJ2-2 and V is TRBV10-1; TRBD1 matches at 8 bases. V shed 2 bases and J 6 bases; nucleotides not matched to a gene: 5. The germline gives CDR1 WNHNN, CDR2 SYGVQD (reference sequence). This CDR3 has 15 amino acids. CDR3 region: CASSEQAGGPGELFF. CDR3 nucleotide sequence: TGCGCCAGCAGTGAGCAGGCAGGGGGCCCCGGGGAGCTGTTTTTT.

The chain employs TRBV29-1 and TRBJ2-3, with a possible D match to TRBD2 (6 bases). V gave up 4 bases and J gave up 2 bases, with 13 bases separating them. The CDR3 covers 14 residues. Germline V gives CDR1 SQVTM, CDR2 ANQGSEA. This CDR3 reads CSVATAGNTDTQYF. CDR3 bases: TGCAGCGTTGCGACGGCGGGGAACACAGATACGCAGTATTTT.

This clone was seen once. Here the CDR3 reads CASSLVPGSGAYEQYF. DNA of the CDR3: TGTGCCAGCAGCTTAGTACCTGGGTCAGGCGCCTACGAGCAGTACTTC. The chain recombines TRBV11-2 with TRBJ2-7; no definite D call. Between the trimmed V and J ends, which lost 1 base and 2 bases, there was a span of 15 bases. The CDR3 extends over 16 amino acids. The V gene's germline CDR1 is SGHAT and CDR2 FQNNGV.

This chain uses TRBV7-7 with TRBJ2-3; unclear D gene. The V end lost 1 base, the J end lost 2 bases, and 7 bases lay between the germline ends. This CDR3 spans 14 amino acids. The V gene's germline CDR1 is SSHAT and CDR2 FNYEAQ (reference sequence). The CDR3: CASSLDLYTDTQYF. CDR3 sequence (DNA): TGTGCCAGCAGCTTAGATCTTTACACAGATACGCAGTATTTT.

A single count supports this clone. The chain joins TRBV4-2 to TRBJ1-1; D gene unclear. The V gene's germline CDR1 is LGHNA and CDR2 YNFKEQ. V gave up 0 bases and J gave up 4 bases, with 15 bases separating them. This CDR3 spans 16 amino acids. The CDR3 is CASSQDTGRRGTEAFF. In DNA form, the CDR3 reads TGTGCCAGCAGCCAAGATACGGGCAGGCGGGGCACTGAAGCTTTCTTT.

This chain joins TRBV5-1 and TRBJ2-3, with 8 bases aligning to TRBD2. The CDR3 runs to 16 residues. Looked up from germline, CDR1 is SGHRS and CDR2 is YFSETQ. V was clipped by 0 bases and J by 2 bases; unmatched bases: 5. In nucleotides, the CDR3 is TGCGCCAGCAGCTTGGATTCGGGGGGGCCCACAGATACGCAGTATTTT. Protein product: CASSLDSGGPTDTQYF.

This clone turned up a few times. The V and J genes are TRBV7-2 and TRBJ1-1; D gene unclear. The ends were cut back, 6 bases at V and 1 base at J, with 15 bases in the middle. The CDR3 runs to 15 residues. Germline lookup yields CDR1 SGHTA and CDR2 FQGNSA. The CDR3 is CASRLHQGENTEAFF. In DNA, the CDR3 is TGTGCCAGCAGACTCCACCAAGGAGAGAACACTGAAGCTTTCTTT.

This chain joins TRBV10-1 and TRBJ2-7; 8 nucleotides match TRBD1. The germline V gene has CDR1 WNHNN and CDR2 SYGVQD (reference sequence). CDR3 length: 15 residues. V lost 6 bases to trimming and J lost 0 bases; unmatched junction nucleotides: 7. CDR3 coding DNA: TGCGCCAGCAGCGCCGGACAGGGCCTCTCCTACGAGCAGTACTTC. This gives the protein CASSAGQGLSYEQYF.

CDR3 DNA sequence: TGTGCCAGCAGTTCTTCCCGGGGCGGGATAAAAGGAACCGGGGAGCTGTTTTTT. Its translation is CASSSSRGGIKGTGELFF. This chain joins TRBV28 and TRBJ2-2; TRBD2 might be the D (6 bases). The V gene's germline CDR1 is MDHEN and CDR2 SYDVKM. Trimming cost V 4 bases and J 5 bases, with 23 bases left between them. The CDR3 totals 18 residues.

The chain is built from TRBV4-2 and TRBJ2-2, with TRBD1 identical over 7 bases. Germline V gene data show CDR1 as LGHNA and CDR2 as YNFKEQ. J gave up 2 bases and V 5 bases, and 5 bases lay outside the gene matches. This CDR3 has 15 amino acids. The CDR3 region is CASSENRGNTGELFF. In DNA form, the CDR3 reads TGTGCCAGCAGCGAAAACAGGGGAAACACCGGGGAGCTGTTTTTT.

V and J are TRBV5-6 and TRBJ1-4; a possible D gene is TRBD1 (5 bases). There are 15 residues in the CDR3. With 5 bases removed from V and 7 bases from J, the gap between germline ends came to 18 bases. The germline V gene has CDR1 SGHDT and CDR2 YYEEEE. CDR3 residues: CASSSSGWAGEKLFF. CDR3 bases: TGTGCCAGCAGTTCTTCAGGGTGGGCCGGTGAAAAACTGTTTTTT.

The V and J genes are TRBV6-5 and TRBJ2-2, with 15 bases identical to TRBD2. This CDR3 spans 16 amino acids. Germline V lookup: CDR1 MNHEY, CDR2 SVGAGI. Germline trimming cut 0 bases from V and 12 bases from J; bases unmatched to any gene: 5. CDR3 DNA: TGTGCCAGCAGTTACTCGGATGGACTAGCGGGGGGGAAGCTGTTTTTT. This sequence encodes CASSYSDGLAGGKLFF.

The chain carries TRBV4-1 and TRBJ1-2; D unclear. The germline V gene encodes CDR1 MGHRA and CDR2 YSYEKL. Trimming stripped 4 bases from V and 3 bases from J, with 15 bases between. This CDR3 spans 15 amino acids. The CDR3 DNA follows: TGCGCCAGCAGCCCGGCGGGGTTTGGAGACTATGGCTACACCTTC. Translated, it gives CASSPAGFGDYGYTF.

The chain employs TRBV27 and TRBJ1-6; D gene ambiguous. V lost 7 bases to trimming and J lost 0 bases, with 13 bases between them. The germline V gene encodes CDR1 MNHEY and CDR2 SMNVEV (reference sequence). The CDR3 is 16 residues long. The DNA for the CDR3 is TGTGCCAGCACCCTGGCCCGGAGCTCCTATAATTCACCCCTCCACTTT. Its translation: CASTLARSSYNSPLHF.